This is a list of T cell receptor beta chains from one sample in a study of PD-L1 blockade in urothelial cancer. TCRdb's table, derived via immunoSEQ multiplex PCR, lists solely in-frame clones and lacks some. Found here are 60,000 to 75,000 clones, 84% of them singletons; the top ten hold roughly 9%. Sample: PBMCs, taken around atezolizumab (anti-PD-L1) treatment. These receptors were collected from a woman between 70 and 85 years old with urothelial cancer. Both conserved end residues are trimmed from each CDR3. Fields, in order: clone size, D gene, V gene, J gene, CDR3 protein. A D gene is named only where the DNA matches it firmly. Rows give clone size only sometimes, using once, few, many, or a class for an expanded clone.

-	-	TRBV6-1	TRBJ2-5	ASSGTRETQY
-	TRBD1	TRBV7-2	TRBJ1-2	ASSLAVRTGLANYGYT
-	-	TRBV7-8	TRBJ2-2	ASVKTSLAGELF
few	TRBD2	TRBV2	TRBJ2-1	ASSEASGRSVEQF
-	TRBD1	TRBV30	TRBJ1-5	AWSVQGGGNQPQH
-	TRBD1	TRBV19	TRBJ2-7	ASSGQSSYEQY
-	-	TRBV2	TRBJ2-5	ASSDPKETQY
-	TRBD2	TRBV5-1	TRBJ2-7	ASGDTSGGPGKQY
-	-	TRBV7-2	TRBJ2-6	ASSLRGSGANVLT
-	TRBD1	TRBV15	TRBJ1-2	ATSRESGGTGINYGYT
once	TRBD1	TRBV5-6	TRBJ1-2	ASSVDRGLNYGYT
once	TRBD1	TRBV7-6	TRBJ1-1	ASSSMPGQGLLNTEAF
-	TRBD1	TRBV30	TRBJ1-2	AWSRDLNQGDGYT
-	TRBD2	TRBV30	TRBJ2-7	AWSVLGRGGIGEQY
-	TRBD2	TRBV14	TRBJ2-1	ASSQEGGLAYNEQF
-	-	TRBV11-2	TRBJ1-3	ASSTTSSGNTIY
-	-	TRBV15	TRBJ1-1	ATTAGGPYDTEAF
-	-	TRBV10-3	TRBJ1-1	AISERAGEGEAF
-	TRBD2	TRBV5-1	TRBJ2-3	ASSLAGGSITDTQY
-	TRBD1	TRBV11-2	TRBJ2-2	ASSYLTGGGGELF
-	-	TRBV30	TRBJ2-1	AWSRRVAEQF
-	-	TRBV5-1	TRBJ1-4	ASSLVSAPGEKLF
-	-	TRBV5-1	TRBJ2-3	ASSPDGRTDTQY
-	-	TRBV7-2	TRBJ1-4	ASSLPTGIRAEKLF
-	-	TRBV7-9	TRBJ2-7	ASSRGHGAYEQY
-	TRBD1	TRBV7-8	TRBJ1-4	ASSRRTGVDEKLF
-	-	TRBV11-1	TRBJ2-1	ASSLASGTYNEQF
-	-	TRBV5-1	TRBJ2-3	ASSLQGTASTDTQY
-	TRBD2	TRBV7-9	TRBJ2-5	ASSLVETSSRETQY
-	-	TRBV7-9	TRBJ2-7	ASSLTLAGTPYEQY
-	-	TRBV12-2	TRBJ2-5	ASRLLFPWETQY